The T cell receptor (beta chain) described here comes from a study of identical twins. One entry per CDR3 protein results from TCRdb running MiXCR on the 5' RACE reads. The sample records fewer than 550,000 distinct CDR3 sequences, 13% to 15% being singletons. From germline, CDR1 is MNHNS and CDR2 SASEGT. V lost 6 bases and J lost 0, with 15 bases in between. The CDR3 totals 15 residues. This sample was shared with a second study, whose subject was yellow fever vaccine responses in identical twins.

The source of this sequence is a woman aged 18-29 years in good health. The sequencing input was CD4+ T cells sorted from blood. The V call is TRBV6-1, the J call TRBJ2-7; D not resolved. CDR3 in amino acids: CASSPDPWGSYEQYF. The CDR3 region has the DNA TGTGCCAGCAGCCCGGACCCTTGGGGCTCCTACGAGCAGTACTTC.